This is a list of T cell receptor beta chains from one sample in a study of cytomegalovirus exposure and HLA in healthy donors. Using immunoSEQ multiplex PCR, the repertoire was profiled, and TCRdb retains in-frame clones only, with some absent. Among around 190,000 clones, roughly 75% were seen once, and the ten largest hold 5% to 7%. The sample consisted of PBMCs. These receptors were taken from a man aged 40-49 years in good health and CMV-seronegative. CDR3s include the opening cysteine and the closing phenylalanine or tryptophan. Each record gives: D gene, J gene, V gene, clone size, CDR3 protein, CDR3 DNA. A D gene is named only where the DNA matches it firmly. The size field is filled for only some rows; it gives once, few, many or a size class.

D gene: TRBD1
J gene: TRBJ2-2
V gene: TRBV9
clone size: -
CDR3 protein: CASSAWGQTRNTGELFF
CDR3 DNA: TGTGCCAGCAGCGCGTGGGGACAGACCCGCAACACCGGGGAGCTGTTTTTT

D gene: -
J gene: TRBJ2-7
V gene: TRBV27
clone size: -
CDR3 protein: CASSLGPTYEQYF
CDR3 DNA: TGTGCCAGCAGTTTGGGGCCAACCTACGAGCAGTACTTC

D gene: -
J gene: TRBJ2-1
V gene: TRBV7-2
clone size: -
CDR3 protein: CASSLAGSASSYNEQFF
CDR3 DNA: TGTGCCAGCAGCTTAGCTGGTAGCGCCAGCTCCTACAATGAGCAGTTCTTC

D gene: TRBD2
J gene: TRBJ2-1
V gene: TRBV7-2
clone size: -
CDR3 protein: CASSSIAGGYNEQFF
CDR3 DNA: TGTGCCAGCAGCTCGATAGCGGGAGGTTACAATGAGCAGTTCTTC

D gene: -
J gene: TRBJ1-1
V gene: TRBV5-4
clone size: -
CDR3 protein: CASSLDVIQMNTEAFF
CDR3 DNA: TGTGCCAGCAGCTTGGATGTTATACAGATGAACACTGAAGCTTTCTTT

D gene: -
J gene: TRBJ2-4
V gene: TRBV5-1
clone size: -
CDR3 protein: CASSLEERVNIQYF
CDR3 DNA: TGCGCCAGCAGCTTGGAGGAGCGGGTAAACATTCAGTACTTC

D gene: TRBD1
J gene: TRBJ1-2
V gene: TRBV2
clone size: -
CDR3 protein: CASSEWTGNYGYTF
CDR3 DNA: TGTGCCAGCAGTGAATGGACAGGGAACTATGGCTACACCTTC

D gene: TRBD2
J gene: TRBJ2-1
V gene: TRBV18
clone size: -
CDR3 protein: CASFHGTSGSRYNEQFF
CDR3 DNA: TGTGCCAGCTTTCACGGGACTAGCGGGAGTCGCTACAATGAGCAGTTCTTC

D gene: TRBD1
J gene: TRBJ1-2
V gene: TRBV6-5
clone size: -
CDR3 protein: CASSTQGQPWGYTF
CDR3 DNA: TGTGCCAGCAGTACGCAGGGACAGCCATGGGGCTACACCTTC

D gene: TRBD2
J gene: TRBJ2-3
V gene: TRBV5-6
clone size: -
CDR3 protein: CASSPLVERGTQYF
CDR3 DNA: TGTGCCAGCAGTCCCCTCGTGGAGCGGGGTACGCAGTATTTT

D gene: -
J gene: TRBJ1-1
V gene: TRBV7-2
clone size: -
CDR3 protein: CASSPRRGPDTEAFF
CDR3 DNA: TGTGCCAGCAGCCCGAGGAGGGGCCCGGACACTGAAGCTTTCTTT

D gene: TRBD2
J gene: TRBJ2-5
V gene: TRBV5-6
clone size: -
CDR3 protein: CASSLAGEGAGTAQYF
CDR3 DNA: TGTGCCAGCAGCTTGGCGGGGGAGGGAGCGGGCACGGCCCAGTACTTC

D gene: -
J gene: TRBJ2-4
V gene: TRBV15
clone size: many
CDR3 protein: CATSRDGQFAPIAKNIQYF
CDR3 DNA: TGTGCCACCAGCAGAGATGGGCAGTTTGCACCCATAGCCAAAAACATTCAGTACTTC

D gene: -
J gene: TRBJ1-1
V gene: TRBV18
clone size: few
CDR3 protein: CASSPPPPPQAEAFF
CDR3 DNA: TGTGCCAGCTCACCTCCACCGCCCCCCCAGGCTGAAGCTTTCTTT

D gene: TRBD1
J gene: TRBJ1-2
V gene: TRBV9
clone size: -
CDR3 protein: CASSAEQGPYGYTF
CDR3 DNA: TGTGCCAGCAGCGCGGAACAGGGGCCCTATGGCTACACCTTC

D gene: TRBD1
J gene: TRBJ1-3
V gene: TRBV4-1
clone size: -
CDR3 protein: CASSQGRQGSSGNTIYF
CDR3 DNA: TGCGCCAGCAGCCAAGGGAGACAGGGATCCTCTGGAAACACCATATATTTT

D gene: TRBD1
J gene: TRBJ2-7
V gene: TRBV29-1
clone size: -
CDR3 protein: CSVGHRGHEQYF
CDR3 DNA: TGCAGCGTTGGTCACAGGGGGCACGAGCAGTACTTC

D gene: TRBD1
J gene: TRBJ1-1
V gene: TRBV29-1
clone size: -
CDR3 protein: CSTRRQGGTEAFF
CDR3 DNA: TGCAGCACACGCCGACAGGGCGGAACTGAAGCTTTCTTT

D gene: TRBD2
J gene: TRBJ2-2
V gene: TRBV27
clone size: -
CDR3 protein: CASSLYRPLPAGGFRELFF
CDR3 DNA: TGTGCCAGCAGTTTATACCGACCACTTCCAGCGGGAGGTTTCAGGGAGCTGTTTTTT

D gene: TRBD1
J gene: TRBJ1-5
V gene: TRBV10-3
clone size: once
CDR3 protein: CAISDTVGGGRQPQHF
CDR3 DNA: TGTGCCATCAGTGATACGGTAGGGGGCGGACGTCAGCCCCAGCATTTT

D gene: TRBD1
J gene: TRBJ2-2
V gene: TRBV6-5
clone size: -
CDR3 protein: CASSSFPGQGYGELFF
CDR3 DNA: TGTGCCAGCAGTTCCTTTCCGGGACAGGGGTACGGGGAGCTGTTTTTT

D gene: TRBD1
J gene: TRBJ1-2
V gene: TRBV25-1
clone size: -
CDR3 protein: CASSDSGGYGYTF
CDR3 DNA: TGTGCCAGCAGTGATTCAGGGGGGTATGGCTACACCTTC

D gene: TRBD2
J gene: TRBJ2-1
V gene: TRBV30
clone size: -
CDR3 protein: CAWSPTRGISGIYNEQFF
CDR3 DNA: TGTGCCTGGAGTCCCACCCGGGGGATTAGCGGGATTTACAATGAGCAGTTCTTC

D gene: TRBD2
J gene: TRBJ2-1
V gene: TRBV7-2
clone size: -
CDR3 protein: CASSLVAGGRYNEQFF
CDR3 DNA: TGTGCCAGCAGCTTAGTAGCGGGAGGACGCTACAATGAGCAGTTCTTC

D gene: -
J gene: TRBJ1-1
V gene: TRBV6-1
clone size: -
CDR3 protein: CASSEAGRGGSTEAFF
CDR3 DNA: TGTGCCAGCAGTGAAGCGGGGCGGGGGGGGAGCACTGAAGCTTTCTTT

D gene: -
J gene: TRBJ2-3
V gene: TRBV27
clone size: -
CDR3 protein: CASTVGGGRPDTQYF
CDR3 DNA: TGTGCCAGCACCGTGGGAGGAGGGAGGCCAGATACGCAGTATTTT

D gene: -
J gene: TRBJ1-1
V gene: TRBV6-5
clone size: -
CDR3 protein: CASIPIKGGGGGAFF
CDR3 DNA: TGTGCCAGCATCCCGATCAAGGGCGGTGGGGGGGGAGCTTTCTTT

D gene: TRBD1
J gene: TRBJ2-7
V gene: TRBV7-2
clone size: -
CDR3 protein: CASSSGQGGNEQYF
CDR3 DNA: TGTGCCAGCAGCTCGGGACAGGGGGGCAACGAGCAGTACTTC

D gene: TRBD1
J gene: TRBJ1-2
V gene: TRBV29-1
clone size: few
CDR3 protein: CSVAGQATNYGYTF
CDR3 DNA: TGCAGCGTCGCCGGACAGGCTACTAACTATGGCTACACCTTC

D gene: -
J gene: TRBJ2-5
V gene: TRBV5-4
clone size: -
CDR3 protein: CASSPALTVGQGTQYF
CDR3 DNA: TGTGCCAGCAGCCCTGCCTTGACAGTTGGTCAGGGGACCCAGTACTTC

D gene: TRBD1
J gene: TRBJ2-7
V gene: TRBV19
clone size: -
CDR3 protein: CASSPGQGAVYEQYF
CDR3 DNA: TGTGCCAGTAGTCCGGGACAGGGGGCCGTATACGAGCAGTACTTC

D gene: TRBD1
J gene: TRBJ2-5
V gene: TRBV27
clone size: -
CDR3 protein: CASSFGQGETQYF
CDR3 DNA: TGTGCCAGCAGTTTTGGACAGGGAGAGACCCAGTACTTC

D gene: TRBD2
J gene: TRBJ2-7
V gene: TRBV11-3
clone size: -
CDR3 protein: CASSLAGTSGSLDREQYF
CDR3 DNA: TGTGCCAGCAGCTTAGCCGGGACTAGCGGGAGTCTGGATCGTGAGCAGTACTTC

D gene: -
J gene: TRBJ2-1
V gene: TRBV30
clone size: few
CDR3 protein: CAWSVQRDSNEQFF
CDR3 DNA: TGTGCCTGGAGTGTGCAAAGAGACAGCAATGAGCAGTTCTTC

D gene: TRBD1
J gene: TRBJ2-7
V gene: TRBV4-3
clone size: -
CDR3 protein: CASSQETGGTPKQYF
CDR3 DNA: TGCGCCAGCAGCCAAGAAACAGGGGGCACCCCCAAGCAGTACTTC

D gene: -
J gene: TRBJ1-6
V gene: TRBV5-1
clone size: -
CDR3 protein: CASSSAGTEGRPLHF
CDR3 DNA: TGCGCCAGCAGCTCCGCGGGGACGGAGGGCCGGCCCCTCCACTTT

D gene: TRBD2
J gene: TRBJ2-2
V gene: TRBV6-1
clone size: -
CDR3 protein: CASSASGANTGELFF
CDR3 DNA: TGTGCCAGCAGTGCTAGCGGCGCAAACACCGGGGAGCTGTTTTTT

D gene: TRBD1
J gene: TRBJ2-1
V gene: TRBV7-2
clone size: few
CDR3 protein: CATSGQGGDEQFF
CDR3 DNA: TGTGCCACCTCGGGACAGGGGGGAGATGAGCAGTTCTTC

D gene: -
J gene: TRBJ2-5
V gene: TRBV7-9
clone size: -
CDR3 protein: CASARPGGETQYF
CDR3 DNA: TGTGCCTCCGCCCGCCCAGGGGGGGAGACCCAGTACTTC

D gene: TRBD1
J gene: TRBJ2-5
V gene: TRBV19
clone size: -
CDR3 protein: CASSSRTGEQETQYF
CDR3 DNA: TGTGCCAGTAGTTCTAGGACAGGCGAACAAGAGACCCAGTACTTC

D gene: TRBD2
J gene: TRBJ2-1
V gene: TRBV9
clone size: -
CDR3 protein: CASSVATSEKQFF
CDR3 DNA: TGTGCCAGCAGCGTAGCTACTAGCGAGAAGCAGTTCTTC

D gene: -
J gene: TRBJ1-5
V gene: TRBV10-3
clone size: few
CDR3 protein: CAISDKGGLGGNQPQHF
CDR3 DNA: TGTGCCATCAGTGACAAGGGAGGGTTGGGGGGCAATCAGCCCCAGCATTTT

D gene: TRBD1
J gene: TRBJ2-1
V gene: TRBV7-3
clone size: -
CDR3 protein: CASSSPTGAVNEQFF
CDR3 DNA: TGTGCCAGCAGCTCACCGACAGGGGCTGTTAATGAGCAGTTCTTC

D gene: -
J gene: TRBJ2-7
V gene: TRBV6-1
clone size: -
CDR3 protein: CASSGRLDSSYEQYF
CDR3 DNA: TGTGCCAGCAGTGGGCGACTAGACTCATCCTACGAGCAGTACTTC

D gene: -
J gene: TRBJ2-6
V gene: TRBV27
clone size: -
CDR3 protein: CASSFWQGSSGANVLTF
CDR3 DNA: TGTGCCAGCAGTTTTTGGCAGGGAAGCTCTGGGGCCAACGTCCTGACTTTC

D gene: TRBD1
J gene: TRBJ1-4
V gene: TRBV7-2
clone size: -
CDR3 protein: CASSLAAGGAGGEKLFF
CDR3 DNA: TGTGCCAGCAGCTTAGCGGCAGGGGGCGCGGGTGGCGAAAAACTGTTTTTT

D gene: -
J gene: TRBJ1-2
V gene: TRBV12-5
clone size: -
CDR3 protein: CASGQNNYGYTF
CDR3 DNA: TGTGCTAGTGGCCAGAATAACTATGGCTACACCTTC

D gene: TRBD1
J gene: TRBJ2-5
V gene: TRBV2
clone size: -
CDR3 protein: CASGRQGKTQYF
CDR3 DNA: TGTGCCAGCGGAAGACAGGGGAAGACCCAGTACTTC

D gene: TRBD2
J gene: TRBJ2-5
V gene: TRBV7-3
clone size: once
CDR3 protein: CASSPRTSETQYF
CDR3 DNA: TGTGCCAGCAGCCCCCGGACTAGCGAGACCCAGTACTTC

D gene: TRBD2
J gene: TRBJ2-1
V gene: TRBV5-6
clone size: few
CDR3 protein: CASSPLAGVGYNEQFF
CDR3 DNA: TGTGCCAGCAGCCCCCTAGCGGGAGTCGGCTACAATGAGCAGTTCTTC

D gene: TRBD1
J gene: TRBJ2-3
V gene: TRBV18
clone size: -
CDR3 protein: CASSPDRGLGLGTDTQYF
CDR3 DNA: TGTGCCAGCTCCCCGGACAGGGGTTTAGGACTAGGCACAGATACGCAGTATTTT

D gene: -
J gene: TRBJ2-3
V gene: TRBV20-1
clone size: -
CDR3 protein: CSATPSDTQYF
CDR3 DNA: TGCAGTGCTACCCCCTCAGATACGCAGTATTTT

D gene: TRBD1
J gene: TRBJ1-5
V gene: TRBV27
clone size: -
CDR3 protein: CASSTDRGGQPQHF
CDR3 DNA: TGTGCCAGCAGTACCGACAGGGGGGGTCAGCCCCAGCATTTT

D gene: -
J gene: TRBJ1-1
V gene: TRBV7-8
clone size: -
CDR3 protein: CASSLGPGGAFF
CDR3 DNA: TGTGCCAGCAGCTTGGGCCCAGGAGGAGCTTTCTTT

D gene: TRBD1
J gene: TRBJ1-1
V gene: TRBV5-8
clone size: -
CDR3 protein: CASSSRDRSMNTEAFF
CDR3 DNA: TGTGCCAGCAGCTCGAGGGACAGGTCGATGAACACTGAAGCTTTCTTT

D gene: TRBD1
J gene: TRBJ1-1
V gene: TRBV19
clone size: -
CDR3 protein: CASSIGTGGGAFF
CDR3 DNA: TGTGCCAGTAGTATTGGGACAGGGGGGGGAGCTTTCTTT

D gene: -
J gene: TRBJ1-3
V gene: TRBV5-5
clone size: -
CDR3 protein: CASSLGGRGNTIYF
CDR3 DNA: TGTGCCAGCAGCCTGGGGGGGCGGGGAAACACCATATATTTT